One and the same sample provided the 5 T cell receptor beta chains below, sequenced in a study of blood T cell repertoires in COVID-19. Libraries were prepared by immunoSEQ multiplex PCR; TCRdb keeps only in-frame clonotypes and omits some of them. The sample lists roughly 200,000 clones; more than 80% were seen once. Input material: peripheral blood. These receptors all come from an elderly woman with COVID-19, enrolled during active disease.

This clone came up once. This chain connects TRBV28 to TRBJ1-5; the D is unclear. The CDR3 is made up of 14 amino acids. Germline-derived CDR1 and CDR2 are MDHEN and SYDVKM. V lost 1 base and J 6 bases, leaving 10 bases between the germline ends. In nucleotides, the CDR3 is TGTGCCAGCAGTTTATCGGCGGCGGCTCAGCCCCAGCATTTT. It specifies CASSLSAAAQPQHF.

The V call is TRBV6-5, the J call TRBJ1-2; D possibly corresponds to TRBD1 (5 bases). Germline V gene lookup returns CDR1 MNHEY and CDR2 SVGAGI. The V end lost 0 bases, the J end lost 9 bases, and 14 bases lay between the germline ends. This CDR3 is built from 14 residues. The CDR3: CASSYSRDSHSYTF. DNA for the CDR3: TGTGCCAGCAGTTACTCGAGAGACAGTCATAGCTACACCTTC.

The CDR3 DNA follows: TGCGCCAGCAGCCAACAATTATCTTGGACAGGGGATTCACCCCTCCACTTT. It is translated as CASSQQLSWTGDSPLHF. J is TRBJ1-6 and V is TRBV4-1, with TRBD1 matching over 9 bases. Germline V gene lookup returns CDR1 MGHRA and CDR2 YSYEKL. The CDR3 has 17 residues. V lost 2 bases and J lost 8; bases outside the gene matches: 10.

The genes are TRBV3-1 (or the pseudogene TRBV3-2) and TRBJ1-2; 7 nucleotides align to TRBD1. CDR1 LGHDT and CDR2 YNNKEL come from the germline V gene (reference sequence). After removal of 4 bases from V and 1 base from J, the junction contained 6 bases not matched to a gene. CDR3 length equals 15 residues. The CDR3 is CASSPRQGINYGYTF. The CDR3 DNA reads TGTGCCAGCAGCCCCCGACAGGGAATTAACTATGGCTACACCTTC.

This clone turned up a few times. V is TRBV2 and J is TRBJ1-1; 12 bases map to TRBD1. The CDR3 spans 16 residues. Germline CDR1 is SNHLY and CDR2 is FYNNEI. V lost 7 bases to trimming and J lost 14 bases; unmatched junction nucleotides: 20. The CDR3 protein is CASIGSMFRDRGLTFF. CDR3 coding DNA: TGTGCCAGCATAGGGAGTATGTTCCGGGACAGGGGGCTGACATTCTTT.